This T cell receptor beta chain was obtained from a study of blood T cells in healthy people across ages. About the research overall: About one barcoded beta molecule per two T cells came from capture by template switching.

Primers used in a second PCR of about 6 to 12 cycles were a sample-barcoded 5' primer and a J-beta primer mix. In TCRdb, the 5' RACE reads were re-called with MiXCR into one record per CDR3 protein. The table includes about 1.8 million distinct CDR3 sequences, about 50% detected once. The germline gives CDR1 LNHNV, CDR2 YYDKDF (reference sequence). V dropped 6 bases and J dropped 1 base, with 9 bases sitting between them. CDR3 length: 13 amino acids. Sequenced material: blood. The chain carries TRBV15 and TRBJ2-5; D remains unclear. The receptor was derived from a woman in her forties in good health. CDR3 protein: CATSPPGQETQYF. For the CDR3, the DNA is TGTGCCACCAGTCCCCCAGGCCAAGAGACCCAGTACTTC.